This TCR beta chain was observed in a study of T cell clonotyping in hematopoietic cell transplantation. Only in-frame clones appear in the TCRdb table, and some are missing; sequencing was by immunoSEQ multiplex PCR. The sample contains 50,000 or so clones, roughly 80% of which appear only once. The time point: recipient sample about 28 days before transplant, after cytoreduction. This CDR3 contains 14 residues. The V gene lost 2 bases and the J gene lost 4 bases, with 13 bases spanning the gap. The germline V gene has CDR1 SGHTS and CDR2 YDEGEE. Sequenced material: peripheral blood mononuclear cells, taken before stem cell transplant. This clonotype was obtained from a man aged 55-75 years with myelodysplastic syndrome. Some clones in this sample may be carry-over from other donors' samples. The gene calls are TRBV5-8 and TRBJ2-7; D perhaps matches TRBD1 (6 bases). In DNA form, the CDR3 reads TGTGCCAGCAGCTTAACAGGGAGTCTGTACGAGCAGTACTTC. Amino acid sequence: CASSLTGSLYEQYF.